The 29 T cell receptor beta chains below all came from one sample that was sequenced in a study of graft-versus-host responses after intestinal transplantation. The assay was immunoSEQ multiplex PCR, and TCRdb's table has in-frame clones only and misses some. The profile covers about 98,000 clones, with 86% appearing a single time and 1.4% taken by the ten largest. The sample in question was PBMCs, obtained 255 days after intestinal transplant. The receptor source for this set is a human patient who received an intestinal transplant, so some T cells may come from the graft donor.

This chain uses TRBV7-9 with TRBJ1-1, with unresolved D. V was shortened by 2 bases and J by 6 bases, with 10 bases between the two germline ends. Germline assignment: CDR1 SEHNR and CDR2 FQNEAQ (reference sequence). The CDR3 runs to 13 residues. The CDR3 DNA reads as TGTGCCAGCAGCTTATCCACGGATGCTGAAGCTTTCTTT. It codes for CASSLSTDAEAFF.

The V gene is TRBV29-1, the J gene TRBJ1-2; D gene ambiguous. The CDR3 contains 11 residues. Germline V gene data show CDR1 as SQVTM and CDR2 as ANQGSEA. Trimming stripped 4 bases from V and 8 bases from J, with 11 bases between. CDR3 bases: TGCAGCGTTGTCGAAGGTCCCGGCTACACCTTC. Translated: CSVVEGPGYTF.

The J gene is TRBJ1-1, the V gene TRBV7-2; D is possibly TRBD1 (5 bases). V gave up 3 bases and J gave up 4 bases, with 12 bases separating them. Germline CDR1 and CDR2: SGHTA and FQGNSA. The CDR3 has 14 residues. Here the CDR3 reads CASSFTGGSTEAFF. For the CDR3, the DNA is TGTGCCAGCAGCTTTACTGGGGGGAGCACTGAAGCTTTCTTT.

This sequence joins TRBV4-1 and TRBJ2-1; 8 bases map to TRBD2. Germline lookup yields CDR1 MGHRA and CDR2 YSYEKL. The J segment lost 10 bases and the V segment lost 1 base, leaving 6 bases of the junction unmatched. The CDR3 has 14 residues. CDR3: CASSQGVIAGEQFF. DNA of the CDR3: TGCGCCAGCAGCCAAGGGGTGATAGCGGGGGAGCAGTTCTTC.

V and J are TRBV9 and TRBJ2-5; tentatively, D is TRBD2 (6 bases). The CDR3 spans 15 residues. With 6 bases removed from V and 3 bases from J, the gap between germline ends came to 18 bases. The germline V gene encodes CDR1 SGDLS and CDR2 YYNGEE. This chain's CDR3 is CASTPGLRPEETQYF. The DNA for the CDR3 is TGTGCCAGCACTCCGGGACTCCGACCTGAAGAGACCCAGTACTTC.

This chain connects TRBV6-6 to TRBJ2-7; D ambiguous. Per the germline V gene, CDR1 is MNHNY and CDR2 is SVGAGI (reference sequence). The CDR3 covers 13 residues. Trimming pared 2 bases from V and 2 bases from J, leaving 7 bases between. CDR3 sequence (DNA): TGTGCCAGCAGTTACGATCAGACCTACGAGCAGTACGTC. It yields the protein CASSYDQTYEQYV.

V and J are TRBV28 and TRBJ1-1; 8 nucleotides match TRBD1. J gave up 1 base and V 1 base, and 8 bases lay outside the gene matches. In germline, CDR1 is MDHEN, CDR2 SYDVKM. The CDR3 contains 17 residues. The CDR3: CASSLSARGLWNTEAFF. DNA for the CDR3: TGTGCCAGCAGTTTATCTGCCAGGGGGCTATGGAACACTGAAGCTTTCTTT.

J is TRBJ1-2 and V is TRBV27, with a tentative D call TRBD1 (6 bases). The V gene lost 6 bases and the J gene lost 4 bases, with 15 bases spanning the gap. This CDR3 region has 14 residues. CDR1 is MNHEY, CDR2 SMNVEV, per germline (reference sequence). Here the CDR3 reads CASSPRDMSYGYTF. CDR3 sequence (DNA): TGTGCCAGCAGCCCGAGGGACATGTCCTATGGCTACACCTTC.

This clone appeared a single time. CDR3 nucleotide sequence: TGTGCCACCAGCAGAGATGGGACTGGCAACACAGATACGCAGTATTTT. Residues: CATSRDGTGNTDTQYF. The chain carries TRBV15 and TRBJ2-3, with a tentative D call TRBD2 (6 bases). The CDR3 contains 16 residues. V lost 0 bases to trimming and J lost 2 bases, with 12 bases between them. Germline lookup yields CDR1 LNHNV and CDR2 YYDKDF (reference sequence).

The genes are TRBV2 and TRBJ2-7, with a tentative D call TRBD1 (6 bases). The CDR3 covers 14 residues. The V gene's germline CDR1 is SNHLY and CDR2 FYNNEI. Trimming removed 7 bases from V and 6 bases from J, with 19 bases in between. CDR3 amino acids: CASKDGGVSFEQYF. The CDR3, as DNA: TGTGCCAGCAAAGATGGGGGCGTGAGTTTCGAGCAGTACTTC.

This clone was seen once. The V call is TRBV6-5, the J call TRBJ2-2; perhaps TRBD2 as D (6 bases). The CDR3 has 12 amino acids. Germline assignment: CDR1 MNHEY and CDR2 SVGAGI. Trimming pared 7 bases from V and 5 bases from J, leaving 8 bases between. The CDR3 DNA sequence: TGTGCCAGCACCGGGGGTACCGGGGAGCTGTTTTTT. This translates into CASTGGTGELFF.

The rearrangement links TRBV28 to TRBJ1-5; no firm D call. The length of the CDR3 is 14 residues. V was trimmed by 5 bases and J by 7 bases, leaving 15 bases between them. Germline V lookup: CDR1 MDHEN, CDR2 SYDVKM. The chain's CDR3 is CASSLRGPQQPQHF. CDR3 bases: TGTGCCAGCAGTCTCCGCGGTCCCCAACAGCCCCAGCATTTT.

A few counts support this clone. The V and J genes are TRBV4-1 and TRBJ1-2; D perhaps matches TRBD1 (5 bases). Trimming took off 3 bases at V and 5 bases at J, with 13 bases between the two ends. CDR1 and CDR2 (germline): MGHRA, YSYEKL. The length of the CDR3 is 14 residues. The CDR3 bases are TGCGCCAGCAGCCAGGACATAAGGTGGTATGGCTACACCTTC. Its protein product is CASSQDIRWYGYTF.

The chain joins TRBV2 to TRBJ2-4; TRBD1 might be the D (5 bases). Trimming removed 5 bases at V and 3 bases at J, with 17 bases between. This CDR3 is built from 16 residues. Germline loops: CDR1 SNHLY, CDR2 FYNNEI. Here the CDR3 DNA reads TGTGCCAGCAGTACCCCGACAGAGCTTAACAAAAACATTCAGTACTTC. Its protein is CASSTPTELNKNIQYF.

J is TRBJ2-7 and V is TRBV4-1, with D possibly matching TRBD2 (6 bases). The CDR3 is 14 amino acids. The germline V gene has CDR1 MGHRA and CDR2 YSYEKL. The V end was cut by 1 base, the J end by 0 bases, with 7 bases between. For the CDR3, the DNA is TGCGCCAGCAGCCAAGTGACTAGCTCCTACGAGCAGTACTTC. Translating gives CASSQVTSSYEQYF.

The chain carries TRBV27 and TRBJ2-2; D gene unclear. V was clipped by 4 bases and J by 5 bases, with 5 bases between them. CDR1 is MNHEY, CDR2 SMNVEV, per germline (reference sequence). CDR3 length: 12 amino acids. The CDR3 DNA reads TGTGCCAGCAGTTCCAAGACCGGGGAGCTGTTTTTT. Translation: CASSSKTGELFF.

The CDR3 nucleotides are TGTGCCAGCAGTGGACAGGGGAGGCTCCCCTACGAGCAGTACTTC. This sequence encodes CASSGQGRLPYEQYF. This chain uses TRBV28 with TRBJ2-7, with 9 bases fitting TRBD1. Germline V lookup: CDR1 MDHEN, CDR2 SYDVKM. The CDR3 is 15 amino acids. J was trimmed by 2 bases and V by 5 bases; bases with no gene match: 7.

V gene TRBV2 combines with J gene TRBJ2-7, with TRBD2 identical over 7 bases. Unmatched junction bases numbered 12, after V lost 7 bases and J lost 3 bases. There are 15 residues in the CDR3. The V gene's germline CDR1 is SNHLY and CDR2 FYNNEI. The CDR3 region is CASISSTVAGYEQYF. The CDR3 nucleotides read TGTGCCAGCATATCATCGACAGTAGCGGGCTACGAGCAGTACTTC.

In the case of this clone: A junction boundary mismatches the germline segment, possibly from a read error. The V and J genes are TRBV7-2 and TRBJ2-3; D is ambiguous. CDR3 length equals 12 residues. Germline CDR1 and CDR2: SGHTA and FQGNSA. Here the CDR3 reads CANSLDTDTQYF. CDR3 DNA: TGTGCCAACAGCTTAGATACGGATACGCAGTATTTT.

The chain employs TRBV7-3 and TRBJ1-1; maybe TRBD1 (6 bases). Germline CDR1 is SGHTA and CDR2 is FQGTGA. The CDR3 totals 17 residues. The V end was cut by 0 bases, the J end by 0 bases, with 14 bases between. The CDR3 is CASSLTGQGLVNTEAFF. CDR3 DNA sequence: TGTGCCAGCAGCTTAACGGGGCAGGGGCTAGTGAACACTGAAGCTTTCTTT.

J is TRBJ2-5 and V is TRBV27; D might be TRBD1 (5 bases). The germline V and J ends were trimmed by 7 bases and 5 bases, with 20 bases remaining between them. The germline V gene has CDR1 MNHEY and CDR2 SMNVEV (reference sequence). The CDR3 is 15 amino acids. CDR3 region: CASKGFQGARETQYF. In DNA, the CDR3 is TGTGCCAGCAAGGGTTTTCAAGGGGCAAGGGAGACCCAGTACTTC.

CDR3 loop: CATSRGRRETQYF. DNA of the CDR3: TGTGCCACCAGCAGAGGGCGGAGGGAGACCCAGTACTTC. This chain connects TRBV15 to TRBJ2-5; tentatively, D is TRBD2 (5 bases). Trimming left V 1 base short and J 5 bases short, with 8 bases between. This CDR3 spans 13 amino acids. Germline CDR1 and CDR2: LNHNV and YYDKDF (reference sequence).

The rearrangement uses TRBV28 and TRBJ1-4; 8 nucleotides line up with TRBD1. From germline, CDR1 is MDHEN and CDR2 SYDVKM. With V trimmed by 2 bases and J by 4 bases, 3 bases remained unmatched. CDR3 size: 15 residues. The CDR3: CASSLGQGINEKLFF. As DNA, the CDR3 is TGTGCCAGCAGTTTAGGACAGGGAATTAATGAAAAACTGTTTTTT.

The CDR3: CASSQERMVDTEAFF. The DNA of the CDR3 is TGCGCCAGCAGCCAAGAACGAATGGTGGACACTGAAGCTTTCTTT. The chain carries TRBV4-1 and TRBJ1-1, with D unresolved. CDR3 length equals 15 residues. Trimming pared 0 bases from V and 3 bases from J, leaving 11 bases between. Germline V CDR1 and CDR2: MGHRA, YSYEKL.

The CDR3 region is CASQVWTGGIYEQFF. The CDR3 region has the DNA TGTGCCAGTCAGGTGTGGACAGGGGGCATCTATGAGCAGTTCTTC. V and J are TRBV19 and TRBJ2-1; 11 bases are shared with TRBD1. Germline V gene sequence: CDR1 LNHDA, CDR2 SQIVND (reference sequence). V lost 8 bases to trimming and J lost 8 bases; unmatched junction nucleotides: 11. There are 15 residues in the CDR3.

V is TRBV6-1 and J is TRBJ1-1; D gene ambiguous. Between the trimmed V and J ends, which lost 3 bases and 4 bases, there was a span of 9 bases. The CDR3 extends over 13 amino acids. The germline CDR1 and CDR2 sequences are MNHNS and SASEGT. As DNA, the CDR3 is TGTGCCAGCAGTGATTGGGCAGCCACTGAAGCTTTCTTT. Residues: CASSDWAATEAFF.

The CDR3 nucleotides are TGCGCCAGCAGTGATTTCGGGGGGCGATTGGTTAACATTCAGTACTTC. It translates to CASSDFGGRLVNIQYF. The V call is TRBV10-2, the J call TRBJ2-4; a weak D match, TRBD2 (7 bases). Per germline, CDR1 WSHSY and CDR2 SAAADI. V lost 3 bases and J lost 7, with 19 bases in between. The CDR3 loop spans 16 amino acids.

The chain is built from TRBV18 and TRBJ2-7, with 7 nucleotides matching TRBD1. The germline V gene has CDR1 KGHSH and CDR2 LQKENI. The length of the CDR3 is 15 residues. The V and J ends lost 0 bases and 6 bases, in that order; junction bases with no gene match: 8. The CDR3 sequence is CASSPPSRGLREQYF. DNA of the CDR3: TGTGCCAGCTCACCACCTTCAAGGGGGCTCCGCGAGCAGTACTTC. The entire variable domain, with the rest obtained from reference TRBV18 and TRBJ2-7, is as follows: NAGVMQNPRHLVRRRGQEARLRCSPMKGHSHVYWYRQLPEEGLKFMVYLQKENIIDESGMPKERFSAEFPKEGPSILRIQQVVRGDSAAYFCASSPPSRGLREQYFGPGTRLTVT.

This clone occurred once. The rearrangement uses TRBV30 and TRBJ1-1; TRBD1 aligns across 9 bases. Per the germline V gene, CDR1 is GTSNPN and CDR2 is SVGIG (reference sequence). The J segment lost 4 bases and the V segment lost 5 bases, leaving 2 bases of the junction unmatched. This CDR3 comprises 12 residues. The CDR3 DNA reads TGTGCCTGGGGACAGGGGACCACTGAAGCTTTCTTT. Amino acid sequence: CAWGQGTTEAFF.